This T cell receptor beta chain was found in a study of blood T cell repertoires in COVID-19. Study in general: Some COVID-19 samples were acute and others convalescent; all came from the United States, Italy and Spain. In each case, the material was cDNA or gDNA derived from T cells, B-cell-depleted T cells, or PBMCs.

Authors' processing steps: Quantification of nucleated cells was approximated via reference gene primer amplification. Repertoires were generated with immunoSEQ multiplex PCR, while TCRdb's copy carries only in-frame clones and drops some. That table is the source of V, J and clone size, and D and trimming were worked out from the DNA. Of a few hundred thousand clones detected, roughly 85% appear once; the ten largest clones hold 3% to 4.5%. This clone was picked up one time. The trim removed 6 bases at V and 3 bases at J, leaving 13 bases unmatched. CDR1 is SEHNR and CDR2 is FQNEAQ in the germline V gene (reference sequence). The CDR3 is 16 residues long.

The chain recombines TRBV7-9 with TRBJ1-1, with 7 bases matching TRBD1. The receptor comes from a woman younger than 30 with acute or convalescent COVID-19. What was sequenced was peripheral blood. The CDR3 loop is CASSRQGVFAYTEAFF. The CDR3 region has the DNA TGTGCCAGCAGTCGACAGGGCGTTTTCGCGTACACTGAAGCTTTCTTT.